A selection of T cell receptor beta chains follows, all from one sample in a study of Ad26.COV2.S vaccination and SARS-CoV-2 variants. The method was immunoSEQ multiplex PCR; TCRdb's version includes in-frame clones alone and lacks a portion of them. The table lists approximately 300,000 clones, around 84% of them singletons. Material: peripheral blood, obtained in a trial of Ad26.COV2.S vaccine versus placebo. The receptors were sampled from a person between 18 and 65 years old who received the Ad26.COV2.S COVID-19 vaccine or a placebo. Both conserved end residues are part of each CDR3. The order of the fields is V gene, J gene, D gene, clone size, CDR3 protein, CDR3 DNA. D genes are given only for firm matches. The size field is filled for only some rows; it gives once, few, many or a size class.

v_call: TRBV3-1/TRBV3-2; j_call: TRBJ1-2; d_call: TRBD1; clone_size: NA; cdr3_aa: CASSVTGTGLGGGYTF; cdr3_nt: TGTGCCAGCAGCGTAACCGGGACAGGGCTTGGAGGTGGCTACACCTTC
v_call: TRBV5-6; j_call: TRBJ1-1; d_call: TRBD1; clone_size: NA; cdr3_aa: CASSETQGVTEAFF; cdr3_nt: TGTGCCAGCAGCGAGACTCAGGGGGTCACTGAAGCTTTCTTT
v_call: TRBV18; j_call: TRBJ2-1; d_call: TRBD2; clone_size: NA; cdr3_aa: CASSHGLAGNEQFF; cdr3_nt: TGTGCCAGCTCACATGGACTAGCGGGCAATGAGCAGTTCTTC
v_call: TRBV6-6; j_call: TRBJ1-1; d_call: TRBD1; clone_size: NA; cdr3_aa: CASSLDRVPNLGAFF; cdr3_nt: TGTGCCAGCAGCTTGGACAGGGTTCCCAACCTCGGAGCTTTCTTT
v_call: TRBV9; j_call: TRBJ2-3; d_call: NA; clone_size: NA; cdr3_aa: CASSLGAGTSTDTQYF; cdr3_nt: TGTGCCAGCAGCCTAGGGGCGGGAACTAGCACAGATACGCAGTATTTT
v_call: TRBV7-9; j_call: TRBJ1-5; d_call: NA; clone_size: NA; cdr3_aa: CASSHTGYSNQPQHF; cdr3_nt: TGTGCCAGCAGCCATACGGGATATAGCAATCAGCCCCAGCATTTT
v_call: TRBV4-2; j_call: TRBJ2-2; d_call: NA; clone_size: once; cdr3_aa: CASSQVQASRELFF; cdr3_nt: TGTGCCAGCAGCCAAGTACAAGCCTCCCGGGAGCTGTTTTTT
v_call: TRBV30; j_call: TRBJ2-7; d_call: NA; clone_size: NA; cdr3_aa: CAWTSVGPLWATEQYF; cdr3_nt: TGTGCCTGGACCTCAGTGGGGCCTCTATGGGCCACCGAGCAGTACTTC
v_call: TRBV6-1; j_call: TRBJ2-1; d_call: NA; clone_size: NA; cdr3_aa: CASSDGIPVYNEQFF; cdr3_nt: TGTGCCAGCAGTGACGGGATTCCGGTCTACAATGAGCAGTTCTTC
v_call: TRBV27; j_call: TRBJ1-5; d_call: TRBD1; clone_size: NA; cdr3_aa: CASRLGTGNQPQHF; cdr3_nt: TGTGCCAGCAGGCTCGGGACAGGGAATCAGCCCCAGCATTTT
v_call: TRBV6-6; j_call: TRBJ1-5; d_call: NA; clone_size: NA; cdr3_aa: CASSSDLSNQPQHF; cdr3_nt: TGTGCCAGCAGTTCAGATTTGAGCAATCAGCCCCAGCATTTT
v_call: TRBV5-6; j_call: TRBJ2-5; d_call: TRBD2; clone_size: NA; cdr3_aa: CASSLRLAGGRGETQYF; cdr3_nt: TGTGCCAGCAGCTTACGACTAGCGGGGGGCCGGGGAGAGACCCAGTACTTC
v_call: TRBV20-1; j_call: TRBJ1-2; d_call: TRBD1; clone_size: NA; cdr3_aa: CSARDRGLRYGYTF; cdr3_nt: TGCAGTGCTCGTGACAGGGGGCTTCGGTATGGCTACACCTTC
v_call: TRBV19; j_call: TRBJ2-1; d_call: NA; clone_size: NA; cdr3_aa: CASTPQSFNEQFF; cdr3_nt: TGTGCCAGTACCCCCCAAAGTTTCAATGAGCAGTTCTTC
v_call: TRBV11-2; j_call: TRBJ1-5; d_call: TRBD1; clone_size: NA; cdr3_aa: CASSRDRDGQPQHF; cdr3_nt: TGTGCCAGCAGCCGGGACAGGGACGGTCAGCCCCAGCATTTT
v_call: TRBV11-2; j_call: TRBJ1-6; d_call: NA; clone_size: NA; cdr3_aa: CASSLEGRVSPLHF; cdr3_nt: TGTGCCAGCAGCTTAGAGGGCAGGGTTTCACCCCTCCACTTT
v_call: TRBV9; j_call: TRBJ1-2; d_call: TRBD1; clone_size: NA; cdr3_aa: CASSVGSRTGVGYTF; cdr3_nt: TGTGCCAGCAGCGTAGGATCAAGGACAGGGGTCGGCTACACCTTC
v_call: TRBV18; j_call: TRBJ2-5; d_call: TRBD1; clone_size: NA; cdr3_aa: CASSPREGGAETQYF; cdr3_nt: TGTGCCAGCTCACCTAGGGAAGGGGGCGCAGAGACCCAGTACTTC
v_call: TRBV28; j_call: TRBJ1-5; d_call: NA; clone_size: NA; cdr3_aa: CASSRPSKTAQHF; cdr3_nt: TGTGCCAGCAGCAGGCCGTCGAAGACGGCCCAGCATTTT
v_call: TRBV7-6; j_call: TRBJ2-2; d_call: NA; clone_size: NA; cdr3_aa: CASRGGGSNTGELFF; cdr3_nt: TGTGCCAGCCGGGGAGGGGGGTCGAACACCGGGGAGCTGTTTTTT
v_call: TRBV4-3; j_call: TRBJ2-1; d_call: TRBD1; clone_size: NA; cdr3_aa: CASSPNDRGGHQFF; cdr3_nt: TGCGCCAGCAGCCCTAACGACAGGGGTGGCCACCAGTTCTTC
v_call: TRBV18; j_call: TRBJ2-7; d_call: NA; clone_size: few; cdr3_aa: CASSPSGTSLRDEQYF; cdr3_nt: TGTGCCAGCTCACCCTCCGGGACATCTTTAAGGGACGAGCAGTACTTC
v_call: TRBV3-1/TRBV3-2; j_call: TRBJ1-5; d_call: NA; clone_size: NA; cdr3_aa: CASAPGGGNQPQHF; cdr3_nt: TGTGCCAGCGCCCCGGGGGGGGGCAATCAGCCCCAGCATTTT
v_call: TRBV11-2; j_call: TRBJ1-4; d_call: NA; clone_size: NA; cdr3_aa: CASSLGQQNEKLFF; cdr3_nt: TGTGCCAGCAGCTTAGGACAGCAAAATGAAAAACTGTTTTTT
v_call: TRBV7-9; j_call: TRBJ2-3; d_call: NA; clone_size: few; cdr3_aa: CASSFSGSTDTQYF; cdr3_nt: TGTGCCAGCAGCTTTAGCGGCAGCACAGATACGCAGTATTTT
v_call: TRBV6-2/TRBV6-3; j_call: TRBJ1-1; d_call: NA; clone_size: NA; cdr3_aa: CASSPFEGRTEAFF; cdr3_nt: TGTGCCAGCAGCCCCTTTGAGGGTAGGACTGAAGCTTTCTTT
v_call: TRBV19; j_call: TRBJ2-7; d_call: TRBD1; clone_size: NA; cdr3_aa: CASNWGPGQGDENLREEQYF; cdr3_nt: TGTGCCAGTAATTGGGGGCCTGGACAGGGGGACGAAAACCTTAGGGAAGAGCAGTACTTC